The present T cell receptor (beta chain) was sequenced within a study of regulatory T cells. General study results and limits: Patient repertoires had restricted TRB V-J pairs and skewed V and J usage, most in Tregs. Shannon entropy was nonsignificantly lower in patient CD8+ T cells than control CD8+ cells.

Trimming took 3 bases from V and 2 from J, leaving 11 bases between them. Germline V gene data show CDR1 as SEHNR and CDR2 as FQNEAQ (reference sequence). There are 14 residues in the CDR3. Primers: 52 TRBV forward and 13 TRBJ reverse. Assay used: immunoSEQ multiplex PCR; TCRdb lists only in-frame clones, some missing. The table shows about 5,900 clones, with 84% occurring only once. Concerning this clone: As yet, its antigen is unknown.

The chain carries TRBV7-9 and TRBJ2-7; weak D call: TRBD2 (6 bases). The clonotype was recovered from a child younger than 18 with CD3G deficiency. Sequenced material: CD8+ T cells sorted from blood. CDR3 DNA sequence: TGTGCCAGCAGCTTTTCGGGGGTCCCCTACGAGCAGTACTTC. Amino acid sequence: CASSFSGVPYEQYF.